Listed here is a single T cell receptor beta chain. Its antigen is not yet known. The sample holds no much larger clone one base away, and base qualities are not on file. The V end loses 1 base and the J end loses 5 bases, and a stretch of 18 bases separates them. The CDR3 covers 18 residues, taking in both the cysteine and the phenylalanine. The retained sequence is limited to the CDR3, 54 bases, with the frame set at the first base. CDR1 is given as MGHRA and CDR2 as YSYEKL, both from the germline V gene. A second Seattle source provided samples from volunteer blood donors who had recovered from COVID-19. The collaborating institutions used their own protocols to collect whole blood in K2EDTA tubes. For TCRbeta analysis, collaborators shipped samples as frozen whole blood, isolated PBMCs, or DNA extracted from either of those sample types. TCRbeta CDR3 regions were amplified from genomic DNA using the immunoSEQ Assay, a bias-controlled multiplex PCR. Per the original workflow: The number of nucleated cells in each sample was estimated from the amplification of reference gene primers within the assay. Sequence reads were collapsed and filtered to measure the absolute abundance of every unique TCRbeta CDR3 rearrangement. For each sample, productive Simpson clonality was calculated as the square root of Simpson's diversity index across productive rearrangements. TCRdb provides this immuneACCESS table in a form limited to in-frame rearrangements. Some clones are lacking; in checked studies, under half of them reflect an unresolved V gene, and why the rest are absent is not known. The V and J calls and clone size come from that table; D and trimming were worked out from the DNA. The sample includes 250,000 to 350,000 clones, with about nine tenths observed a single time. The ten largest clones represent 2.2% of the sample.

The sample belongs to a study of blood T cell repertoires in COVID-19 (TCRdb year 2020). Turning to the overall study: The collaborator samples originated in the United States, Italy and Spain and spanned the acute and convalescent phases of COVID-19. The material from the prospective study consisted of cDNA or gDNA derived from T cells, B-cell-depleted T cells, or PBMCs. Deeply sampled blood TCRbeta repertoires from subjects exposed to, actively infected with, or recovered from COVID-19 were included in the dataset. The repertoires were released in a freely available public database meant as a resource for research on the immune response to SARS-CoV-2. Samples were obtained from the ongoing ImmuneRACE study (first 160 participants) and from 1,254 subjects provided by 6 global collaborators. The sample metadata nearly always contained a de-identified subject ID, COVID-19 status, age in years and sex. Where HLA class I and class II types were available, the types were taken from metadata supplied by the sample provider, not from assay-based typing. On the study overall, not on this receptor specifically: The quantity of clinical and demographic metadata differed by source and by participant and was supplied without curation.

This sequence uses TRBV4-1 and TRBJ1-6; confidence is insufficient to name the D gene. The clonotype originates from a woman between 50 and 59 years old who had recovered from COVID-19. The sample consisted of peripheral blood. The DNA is TGCGCCAGCAGCCAAGGCGAACATAGGCGGTTACATAATTCACCCCTCCACTTT. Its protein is CASSQGEHRRLHNSPLHF.